This passage covers 5 T cell receptor beta chains from one sample sequenced in a study of T cells of healthy individuals. One entry per CDR3 protein, called by TCRdb with MiXCR from the 5' RACE reads. The sample has some 85,000 distinct CDR3 sequences, about 5.5% seen once. These receptors were taken from a female donor in good health.

In its sample, this clonotype was seen a few times. V is TRBV4-2 and J is TRBJ1-1; D is possibly TRBD1 (6 bases). V lost 6 bases and J 2 bases, leaving 10 bases between the germline ends. The CDR3 sequence is 13 residues long. Germline CDR1 and CDR2: LGHNA and YNFKEQ. CDR3: CASSPDSNTEAFF. DNA of the CDR3: TGTGCCAGCAGTCCGGACAGCAACACTGAAGCTTTCTTT.

DNA of the CDR3: TGTGCCAGCAGTTACAGCTGGGGCGCGAGCACCGGGGAGCTGTTTTTT. Amino acid sequence: CASSYSWGASTGELFF. The chain links TRBV6-2 or TRBV6-3 to TRBJ2-2; the D gene is possibly TRBD1 (5 bases). The CDR3 spans 16 residues. Germline CDR1 reads MNHEY; CDR2 reads SVGEGT. The V and J ends lost 2 bases and 4 bases respectively, with 14 bases between them.

There are many counts of this clonotype. The chain couples TRBV20-1 to TRBJ1-6; 7 bases are shared with TRBD1. Trimming took 6 bases from V and 7 from J; bases not matched to a gene: 15. Per germline, CDR1 DFQATT and CDR2 SNEGSKA (reference sequence). The CDR3 totals 16 residues. The CDR3: CSASYRAQGENSPLHF. The CDR3 coding sequence is TGCAGTGCATCCTACAGGGCGCAGGGGGAGAATTCACCCCTCCACTTT.

This clonotype was observed at least ten times. In nucleotides, the CDR3 is TGCAGTGCAGACGGGACAGACGAGTATGGCTACACCTTC. This codes for CSADGTDEYGYTF. The rearrangement links TRBV20-1 to TRBJ1-2; 7 bases match TRBD1. The CDR3 length is 13 residues. Germline loops: CDR1 DFQATT, CDR2 SNEGSKA (reference sequence). V trimming: 6 bases; J trimming: 5 bases; junction bases outside the gene matches: 9.

At least ten counts were recorded for this clonotype. The chain carries TRBV7-9 and TRBJ1-4; perhaps TRBD1 as D (5 bases). Per the germline V gene, CDR1 is SEHNR and CDR2 is FQNEAQ (reference sequence). Trimming shortened V by 5 bases and J by 4 bases, and 11 bases separated the two germline ends. This CDR3 spans 14 amino acids. The CDR3 region has the DNA TGTGCCAGCAGCCCGAGGGGTAGTAATGAAAAACTGTTTTTT. Residues: CASSPRGSNEKLFF.